This is a list of T cell receptor beta chains from one sample in a study of blood T cell repertoires in COVID-19. Assay used: immunoSEQ multiplex PCR; TCRdb lists only in-frame clones, some missing. The sample shows under 250,000 clones, 83% of them seen only once. Source material: PBMCs or T cells enriched from blood (not recorded which). These receptors were taken from a woman in her 40s who had been exposed to COVID-19. The CDR3 runs from the conserved cysteine through the conserved F or W. D genes are given only for firm matches. Clone size, where shown, is once, few, many, or a class for clones that have expanded.

TRBJ2-7,.,.,TRBV20-1,11,TGCAGTGCTAGAGTGAATAGCGAGCAGTACTTC,CSARVNSEQYF
TRBJ1-6,.,.,TRBV30,13,TGTGCCTGGAGAATCGGGGGGGTTTCACCCCTCCACTTT,CAWRIGGVSPLHF
TRBJ2-5,.,.,TRBV7-2,14,TGTGCCAGCAGCTTAGCAGCGTGGCAAGAGACCCAGTACTTC,CASSLAAWQETQYF
TRBJ2-7,.,.,TRBV6-1,14,TGTGCCAGCAGTGAAACTCGAGGAGGGGACGAGCAGTACTTC,CASSETRGGDEQYF
TRBJ2-3,TRBD2,.,TRBV19,15,TGTGCCAGTTCTGGGACTATTCCTAGCACAGATACGCAGTATTTT,CASSGTIPSTDTQYF
TRBJ1-5,.,once,TRBV30,13,TGTGCCTGGAAGAGGGGGGGAGATCAGCCCCAGCATTTT,CAWKRGGDQPQHF
TRBJ2-5,.,once,TRBV7-2,13,TGTGCCAGCAGCTTAGCAGGGGCGAAGACCCAGTACTTC,CASSLAGAKTQYF
TRBJ2-3,TRBD1,.,TRBV5-1,15,TGCGCCAGCAGCTTGGGGGTGACAGGGGATTATACGCAGTATTTT,CASSLGVTGDYTQYF
TRBJ2-7,.,.,TRBV6-5,13,TGTGCCAGCAGTTACCCAAATTCCTACGAGCAGTACTTC,CASSYPNSYEQYF
TRBJ1-5,.,medium-sized,TRBV18,13,TGTGCCAGCTCACCCCTGCGTGAACAGCCCCAGCATTTT,CASSPLREQPQHF
TRBJ1-4,.,.,TRBV2,11,TGTGCCGGGCAGTTTAATGAAAAACTGTTTTTT,CAGQFNEKLFF
TRBJ1-1,.,.,TRBV30,13,TGTGCCTGGAGACCTCCAGGGGACACTGAAGCTTTCTTT,CAWRPPGDTEAFF
TRBJ2-3,TRBD2,.,TRBV19,16,TGTGCCAGTAGTACTAGCGGGGGGGCCTCGGTAGATACGCAGTATTTT,CASSTSGGASVDTQYF
TRBJ2-1,TRBD1,.,TRBV5-4,14,TGTGCCAGCAGTTCCGGGACAGTATACAATGAGCAGTTCTTC,CASSSGTVYNEQFF
TRBJ2-3,.,.,TRBV27,14,TGTGCCAGCAAGAATCAGGGGGGTACAGATACGCAGTATTTT,CASKNQGGTDTQYF
TRBJ1-5,TRBD1,.,TRBV3-1/TRBV3-2,19,TGTGCCAGCAGCCAAGATCAGGAAACAGGGGGCGCTTCGGATCAGCCCCAGCATTTT,CASSQDQETGGASDQPQHF
TRBJ2-2,TRBD1,.,TRBV9,17,TGTGCCAGCAGCGGAAGCCGGGACAGGGGGCAGGGCGGGGAGCTGTTTTTT,CASSGSRDRGQGGELFF
TRBJ1-3,.,.,TRBV5-1,16,TGCGCCAGCAGCTTGGTAGCAGGGCGATCTGGAAACACCATATATTTT,CASSLVAGRSGNTIYF
TRBJ1-2,.,.,TRBV28,12,TGTGCCAGCAAACCGGGAACGGGTGGCTACACCTTC,CASKPGTGGYTF
TRBJ2-3,TRBD2,.,TRBV3-1/TRBV3-2,19,TGTGCCAGCAGCCAAGATTGGACTAGCGGGGGGGTCGGCACAGATACGCAGTATTTT,CASSQDWTSGGVGTDTQYF
TRBJ2-4,.,.,TRBV14,16,TGTGCCAGCAGCCAAGGTACCCAGGGACTCAAAAACATTCAGTACTTC,CASSQGTQGLKNIQYF
TRBJ1-1,.,.,TRBV14,13,TGTGCCAGCAGCCAGGGGCGAAGCACTGAAGCTTTCTTT,CASSQGRSTEAFF
TRBJ2-5,.,.,TRBV11-2,16,TGTGCCAGCAGCTCGTGGACTGGACAGTCCCAAGAGACCCAGTACTTC,CASSSWTGQSQETQYF
TRBJ2-7,.,.,TRBV29-1,12,TGCAGCGCCGCCTTGAGAGGGTACGAGCAGTACTTC,CSAALRGYEQYF
TRBJ1-1,.,.,TRBV19,13,TGTGCCAGTAGTATTCAGTTACATTTTGAAGCTTTCTTT,CASSIQLHFEAFF
TRBJ2-1,TRBD1,.,TRBV7-8,16,TGTGCCAGCAGCGCTACAGACAGGGGAGACTACAATGAGCAGTTCTTC,CASSATDRGDYNEQFF
TRBJ1-4,.,.,TRBV21-1,18,TGTGCCAGCAGCAAAAAAGGGCGGGTAGACAGGGGGGATGAAAAACTGTTTTTT,CASSKKGRVDRGDEKLFF
TRBJ1-2,.,.,TRBV5-1,12,.,CASSVGQGAITF
TRBJ2-1,TRBD1,.,TRBV7-2,15,TGTGCCAGCAGCTTAGCTAGGGGGCCCCACAATGAGCAGTTCTTC,CASSLARGPHNEQFF
TRBJ1-1,TRBD1,.,TRBV6-5,14,TGTGCCAGCAGTTTCGGGACAGCTGCCTCCGGGGCTTTCTTT,CASSFGTAASGAFF
TRBJ2-7,.,once,TRBV5-1,14,TGCGCCAGCACCTCCATGCCAGGGGACTACGAGCAGTACTTC,CASTSMPGDYEQYF
TRBJ2-7,.,.,TRBV7-9,13,TGTGCCAGCAGCCCACAGGGAAGCCAGGAGCAGTACTTC,CASSPQGSQEQYF
TRBJ2-1,.,.,TRBV28,13,TGTGCCAGCCGGCCGGGCTCCTACAATGAGCAGTTCTTC,CASRPGSYNEQFF
TRBJ1-1,.,.,TRBV24-1,12,TGTGCCACCAGTGATAGCGGGGGCCCAGCTTTCTTT,CATSDSGGPAFF
TRBJ2-1,.,.,TRBV29-1,12,TGCAGCCTAGGACAGCCGTACAATGAGCAGTTCTTC,CSLGQPYNEQFF
TRBJ1-2,.,.,TRBV4-3,13,TGCGCCAGCAGTCAGACAGGTACGGCAGGCTACACCTTC,CASSQTGTAGYTF
TRBJ2-1,TRBD2,.,TRBV5-6,15,TGTGCCAGCAGCTTAATTGAGCGGGGGGGCCATGAGCAGTTCTTC,CASSLIERGGHEQFF
TRBJ1-1,TRBD1,.,TRBV12-5,14,TGTGCTAGTGGTTTGCAGGGGGCAGTCACTGAAGCTTTCTTT,CASGLQGAVTEAFF
TRBJ2-2,.,.,TRBV7-2,14,TGTGCCAGCAGCTTGACTCAGAACACCGGGGAGCTGTTTTTT,CASSLTQNTGELFF
TRBJ1-1,TRBD1,.,TRBV10-3,15,TGTGCCATCAGTGATACCGGGACAGGGAACACTGAAGCTTTCTTT,CAISDTGTGNTEAFF
TRBJ2-3,TRBD2,.,TRBV5-4,14,TGTGCCAGCAGCGCCGGGGGGGCCGAAGATACGCAGTATTTT,CASSAGGAEDTQYF
TRBJ1-1,TRBD1,.,TRBV28,12,TGTGCCAGCAGACGACAGGGGACTGAAGCTTTCTTT,CASRRQGTEAFF
TRBJ2-7,.,few,TRBV12-3/TRBV12-4,13,TGTGCCAGCAGTTTTCGAGGGAGCAACGAGCAGTACTTC,CASSFRGSNEQYF
TRBJ1-3,TRBD1,.,TRBV28,16,TGTGCCAGGGACAGGGGGATTTATGAGGGTGGAAACACCATATATTTT,CARDRGIYEGGNTIYF
TRBJ1-1,.,.,TRBV20-1,11,TGCAGTGCTTGGGAGGGGACAGAAGCTTTCTTT,CSAWEGTEAFF
TRBJ1-6,TRBD1,few,TRBV9,18,TGTGCCAGCAGCGATCGAGTTACAGGGGGCTCGGGTAATTCACCCCTCCACTTT,CASSDRVTGGSGNSPLHF
TRBJ2-5,TRBD2,.,TRBV5-8,18,TGTGCCAGCAGCTACGGACTAGCGGGGAGATATGCTCAAGAGACCCAGTACTTC,CASSYGLAGRYAQETQYF
TRBJ2-2,TRBD1,once,TRBV30,15,TGTGCCTGGAGCCCGGGACAGGGCTTTCCCGGGGAGCTGTTTTTT,CAWSPGQGFPGELFF